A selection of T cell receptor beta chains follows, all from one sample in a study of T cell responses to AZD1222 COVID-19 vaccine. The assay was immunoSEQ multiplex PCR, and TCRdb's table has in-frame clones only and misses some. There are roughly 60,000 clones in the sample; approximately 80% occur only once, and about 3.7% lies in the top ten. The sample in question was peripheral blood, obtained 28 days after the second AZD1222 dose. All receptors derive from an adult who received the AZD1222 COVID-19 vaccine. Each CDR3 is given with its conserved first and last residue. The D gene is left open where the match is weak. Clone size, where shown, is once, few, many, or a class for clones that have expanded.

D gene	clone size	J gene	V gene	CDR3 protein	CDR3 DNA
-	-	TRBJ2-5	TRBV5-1	CASSLDRSQETQYF	TGCGCCAGCAGCTTGGACAGATCCCAAGAGACCCAGTACTTC
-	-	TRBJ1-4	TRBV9	CASSLSGGDGNEKLFF	TGTGCCAGCAGCCTCTCTGGGGGGGACGGTAATGAAAAACTGTTTTTT
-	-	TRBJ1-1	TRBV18	CASSPLVGDTEAFF	TGTGCCAGCTCACCACTCGTAGGGGACACTGAAGCTTTCTTT
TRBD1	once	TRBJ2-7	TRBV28	CASSSSGTATYEQYF	TGTGCCAGCAGTTCCTCCGGGACAGCGACCTACGAGCAGTACTTC
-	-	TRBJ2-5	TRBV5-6	CASNRDNKETQYF	TGTGCCAGTAACCGGGACAATAAAGAGACCCAGTACTTC
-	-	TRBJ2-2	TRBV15	CATSRDRGWGPSTGELFF	TGTGCCACCAGCAGAGATCGGGGGTGGGGGCCCAGCACCGGGGAGCTGTTTTTT
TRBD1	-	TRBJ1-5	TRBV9	CASRHPGQDFLGQPQHF	TGTGCCAGCAGGCACCCGGGACAGGACTTTTTGGGCCAGCCCCAGCATTTT
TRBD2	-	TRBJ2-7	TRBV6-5	CASQIGGIGEQYF	TGTGCCAGCCAGATCGGGGGGATCGGCGAGCAGTACTTC
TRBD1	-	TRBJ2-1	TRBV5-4	CASSRRDSSYNEQFF	TGTGCCAGCAGCCGCCGGGACAGCTCCTACAATGAGCAGTTCTTC
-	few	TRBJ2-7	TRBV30	CAWSVPDYEQYF	TGTGCCTGGAGTGTCCCCGACTACGAGCAGTACTTC
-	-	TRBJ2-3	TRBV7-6	CASSLVADTQYF	TGTGCCAGCAGCCTAGTAGCGGATACGCAGTATTTT
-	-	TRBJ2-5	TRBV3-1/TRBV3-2	CASSQDVLLGFETQYF	TGTGCCAGCAGCCAAGATGTTTTGTTAGGGTTTGAGACCCAGTACTTC
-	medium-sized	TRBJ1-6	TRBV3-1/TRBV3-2	CASSLEGQGNSPLHF	TGTGCCAGCAGCCTGGAAGGGCAGGGTAATTCACCCCTCCACTTT
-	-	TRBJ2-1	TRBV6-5	CASSYSEGASYNEQFF	TGTGCCAGCAGTTACTCGGAAGGGGCCTCCTACAATGAGCAGTTCTTC
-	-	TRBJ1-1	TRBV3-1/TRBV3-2	CASSQGGGRNTEAFF	TGTGCCAGCAGCCAGGGGGGGGGCCGGAACACTGAAGCTTTCTTT
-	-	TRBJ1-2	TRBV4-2	CASSQEDSLYGYTF	TGTGCCAGCAGCCAAGAAGACAGCCTCTATGGCTACACCTTC
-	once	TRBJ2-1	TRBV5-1	CASRQGRQTYNEQFF	TGCGCCAGCAGACAGGGCAGGCAAACCTACAATGAGCAGTTCTTC
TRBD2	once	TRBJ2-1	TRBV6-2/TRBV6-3	CASSYLLAGVRNEQFF	TGTGCCAGCAGTTACCTACTAGCGGGGGTTCGTAATGAGCAGTTCTTC
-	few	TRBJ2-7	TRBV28	CASSRREQYF	TGTGCCAGCAGTCGCCGAGAGCAGTACTTC
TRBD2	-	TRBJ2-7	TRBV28	CASSFDVAGALDYEQYF	TGTGCCAGCAGTTTTGATGTGGCGGGAGCCCTCGACTACGAGCAGTACTTC
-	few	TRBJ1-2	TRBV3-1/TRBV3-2	CASSPDNRGYGYTF	TGTGCCAGCAGCCCAGATAACCGGGGATATGGCTACACCTTC
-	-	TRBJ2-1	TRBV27	CASSLSRVGGPGLLF	TGTGCCAGCAGTTTATCGAGGGTCGGGGGGCCGGGATTACTCTTC
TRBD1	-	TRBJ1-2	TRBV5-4	CASTRDSYYGYTF	TGTGCCAGCACTCGGGACAGTTACTATGGCTACACCTTC
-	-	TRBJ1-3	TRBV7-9	CASSHRTDSGNTIYF	TGTGCCAGCAGCCATAGGACAGACTCTGGAAACACCATATATTTT
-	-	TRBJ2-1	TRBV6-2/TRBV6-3	CASSSPLAGAPNEQFF	TGTGCCAGCAGTTCCCCCCTCGCGGGGGCCCCAAATGAGCAGTTCTTC
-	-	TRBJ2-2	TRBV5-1	CASSLVGGDGYTGELFF	TGCGCCAGCAGCTTGGTTGGGGGTGATGGTTATACCGGGGAGCTGTTTTTT
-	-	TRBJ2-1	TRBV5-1	CASSSGVMHNEQFF	TGCGCCAGCAGCTCCGGGGTGATGCACAATGAGCAGTTCTTC
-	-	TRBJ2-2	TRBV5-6	CASSLPGTGELFF	TGTGCCAGCAGCTTGCCGGGGACCGGGGAGCTGTTTTTT
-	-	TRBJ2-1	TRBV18	CASSPGVGDNEQFF	TGTGCCAGCTCACCTGGTGTGGGGGACAATGAGCAGTTCTTC
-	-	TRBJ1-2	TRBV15	CATSRDRAGPKGGYTF	TGTGCCACCAGCAGAGATCGGGCGGGTCCCAAGGGGGGCTACACCTTC
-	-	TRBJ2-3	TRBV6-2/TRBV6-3	CASSYSNIGKRTDTQYF	TGTGCCAGCAGTTACTCGAATATAGGAAAACGCACAGATACGCAGTATTTT
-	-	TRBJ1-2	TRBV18	CASSPDQGRNGYTF	TGTGCCAGCTCACCAGATCAGGGCAGGAATGGCTACACCTTC
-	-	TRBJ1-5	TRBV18	CASSQSGKNQPQHF	TGTGCCAGCTCACAATCAGGGAAGAATCAGCCCCAGCATTTT
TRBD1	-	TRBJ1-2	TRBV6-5	CATGDRDYGYTF	TGTGCCACAGGGGACAGGGACTATGGCTACACCTTC
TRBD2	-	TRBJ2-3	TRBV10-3	CAIAGASTDTQYF	TGTGCCATAGCGGGGGCTAGCACAGATACGCAGTATTTT
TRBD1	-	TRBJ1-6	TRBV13	CASSSGTAYNSPLHF	TGTGCCAGCAGCTCCGGGACAGCCTATAATTCACCCCTCCACTTT
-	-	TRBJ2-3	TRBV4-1	CASSQDRDTQYF	TGCGCCAGCAGCCAAGATCGGGATACGCAGTATTTT
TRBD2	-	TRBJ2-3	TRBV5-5	CASSLPGGTDTQYF	TGTGCCAGCAGCTTGCCGGGGGGAACAGATACGCAGTATTTT
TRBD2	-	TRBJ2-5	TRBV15	CATSRDYPASGGEETQYF	TGTGCCACCAGCAGAGATTATCCGGCTAGCGGGGGGGAAGAGACCCAGTACTTC
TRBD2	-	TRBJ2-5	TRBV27	CASKAPGGVVEYF	TGTGCCAGCAAAGCCCCGGGAGGAGTTGTTGAGTACTTC